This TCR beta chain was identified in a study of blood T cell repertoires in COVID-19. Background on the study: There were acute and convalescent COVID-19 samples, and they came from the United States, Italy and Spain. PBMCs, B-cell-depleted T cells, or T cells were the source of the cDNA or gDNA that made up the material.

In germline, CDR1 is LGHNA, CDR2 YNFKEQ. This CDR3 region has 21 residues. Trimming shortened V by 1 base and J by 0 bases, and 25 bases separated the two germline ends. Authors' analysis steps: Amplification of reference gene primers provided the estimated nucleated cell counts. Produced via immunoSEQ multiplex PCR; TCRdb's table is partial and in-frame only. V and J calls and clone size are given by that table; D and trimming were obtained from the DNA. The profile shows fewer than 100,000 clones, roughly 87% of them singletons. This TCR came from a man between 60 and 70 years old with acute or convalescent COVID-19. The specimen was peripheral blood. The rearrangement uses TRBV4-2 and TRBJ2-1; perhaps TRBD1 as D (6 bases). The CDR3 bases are TGTGCCAGCAGCCAAGCTTTCGGCAGGGGAAGCCCTCTGAGCTCCTACAATGAGCAGTTCTTC. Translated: CASSQAFGRGSPLSSYNEQFF.